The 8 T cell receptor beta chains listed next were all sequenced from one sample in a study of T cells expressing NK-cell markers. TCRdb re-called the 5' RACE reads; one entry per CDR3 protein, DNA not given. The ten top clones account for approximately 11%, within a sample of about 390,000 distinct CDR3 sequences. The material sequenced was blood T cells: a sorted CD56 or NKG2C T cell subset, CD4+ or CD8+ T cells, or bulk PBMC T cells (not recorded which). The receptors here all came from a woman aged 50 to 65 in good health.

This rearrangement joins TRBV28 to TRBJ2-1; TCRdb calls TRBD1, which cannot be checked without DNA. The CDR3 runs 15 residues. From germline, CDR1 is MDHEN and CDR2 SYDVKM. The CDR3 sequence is CASRIPGQGWNEQFF.

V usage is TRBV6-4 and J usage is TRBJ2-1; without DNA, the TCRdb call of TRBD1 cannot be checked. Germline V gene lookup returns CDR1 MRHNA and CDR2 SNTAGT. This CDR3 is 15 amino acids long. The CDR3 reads CASRPRVGAYNEQFF.

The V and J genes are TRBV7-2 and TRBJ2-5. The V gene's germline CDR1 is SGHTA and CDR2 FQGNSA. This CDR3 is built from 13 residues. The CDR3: CASSLTLRETQYF. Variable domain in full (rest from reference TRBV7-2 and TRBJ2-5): GAGVSQSPSNKVTEKGKDVELRCDPISGHTALYWYRQSLGQGLEFLIYFQGNSAPDKSGLPSDRFSAERTGGSVSTLTIQRTQQEDSAVYLCASSLTLRETQYFGPGTRLLVL.

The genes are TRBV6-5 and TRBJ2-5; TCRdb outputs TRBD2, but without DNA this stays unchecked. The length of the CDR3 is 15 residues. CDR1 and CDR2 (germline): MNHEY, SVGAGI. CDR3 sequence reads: CATSLLGGYQETQYF.

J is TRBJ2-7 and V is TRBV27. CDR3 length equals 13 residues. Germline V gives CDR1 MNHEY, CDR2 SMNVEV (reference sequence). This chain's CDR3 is CASSSQSVDEQYF.

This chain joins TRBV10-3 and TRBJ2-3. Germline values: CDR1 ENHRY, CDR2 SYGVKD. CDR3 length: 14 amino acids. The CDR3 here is CAIGDTVHTDTQYF.

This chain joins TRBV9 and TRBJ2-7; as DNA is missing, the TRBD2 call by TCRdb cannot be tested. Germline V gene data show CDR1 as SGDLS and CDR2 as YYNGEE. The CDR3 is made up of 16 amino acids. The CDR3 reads CASSVGPDGLVDEQYF.

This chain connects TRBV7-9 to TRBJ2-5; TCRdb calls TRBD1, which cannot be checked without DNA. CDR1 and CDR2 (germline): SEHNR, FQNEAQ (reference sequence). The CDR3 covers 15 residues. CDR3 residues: CATQNKQGSWETQYF.